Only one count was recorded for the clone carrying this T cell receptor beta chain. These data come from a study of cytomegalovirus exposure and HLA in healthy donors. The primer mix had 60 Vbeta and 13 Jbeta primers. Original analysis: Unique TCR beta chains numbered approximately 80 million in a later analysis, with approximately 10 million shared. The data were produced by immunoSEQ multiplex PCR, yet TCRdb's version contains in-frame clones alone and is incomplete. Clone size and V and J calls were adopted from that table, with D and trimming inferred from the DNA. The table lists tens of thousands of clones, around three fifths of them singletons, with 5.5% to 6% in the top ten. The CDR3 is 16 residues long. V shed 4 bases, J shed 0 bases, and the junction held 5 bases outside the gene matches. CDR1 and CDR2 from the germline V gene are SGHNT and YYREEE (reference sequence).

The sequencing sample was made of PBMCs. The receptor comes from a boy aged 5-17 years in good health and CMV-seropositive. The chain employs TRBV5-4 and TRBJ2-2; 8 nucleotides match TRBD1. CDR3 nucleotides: TGTGCCAGCAGCAATACAGGGGGGCCGAACACCGGGGAGCTGTTTTTT. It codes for CASSNTGGPNTGELFF. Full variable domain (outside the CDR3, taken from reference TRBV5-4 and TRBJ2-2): ETGVTQSPTHLIKTRGQQVTLRCSSQSGHNTVSWYQQALGQGPQFIFQYYREEENGRGNFPPRFSGLQFPNYSSELNVNALELDDSALYLCASSNTGGPNTGELFFGEGSRLTVL.